Presented here are 2 T cell receptor beta chains from one specimen sequenced in a study of T cell changes during pregnancy in multiple sclerosis. The method was immunoSEQ multiplex PCR; TCRdb's version includes in-frame clones alone and lacks a portion of them. Here the sample spans about 61,000 clones, just under 90% being singletons. Sequenced material: peripheral blood, taken in the first trimester of pregnancy. These receptors originate from a female donor in good health, enrolled as a control in a pregnancy study.

This chain links TRBV30 with TRBJ1-2; 8 bases map to TRBD1. The length of the CDR3 is 13 residues. Germline V gene sequence: CDR1 GTSNPN, CDR2 SVGIG (reference sequence). With V trimmed by 3 bases and J by 6 bases, 6 bases remained unmatched. CDR3 residues: CAWRQGDYHGYTF. CDR3 nucleotide sequence: TGTGCCTGGAGACAGGGGGATTATCATGGCTACACCTTC.

This sequence joins TRBV4-3 and TRBJ1-1; 7 bases align to TRBD1. Trimming took 1 base from V and 1 from J; bases not matched to a gene: 3. The CDR3 loop spans 15 amino acids. CDR1 is LGHNA and CDR2 is YSLEER in the germline V gene. This CDR3 reads CASSQVNRGNTEAFF. CDR3 coding DNA: TGCGCCAGCAGCCAAGTTAACAGGGGGAACACTGAAGCTTTCTTT.